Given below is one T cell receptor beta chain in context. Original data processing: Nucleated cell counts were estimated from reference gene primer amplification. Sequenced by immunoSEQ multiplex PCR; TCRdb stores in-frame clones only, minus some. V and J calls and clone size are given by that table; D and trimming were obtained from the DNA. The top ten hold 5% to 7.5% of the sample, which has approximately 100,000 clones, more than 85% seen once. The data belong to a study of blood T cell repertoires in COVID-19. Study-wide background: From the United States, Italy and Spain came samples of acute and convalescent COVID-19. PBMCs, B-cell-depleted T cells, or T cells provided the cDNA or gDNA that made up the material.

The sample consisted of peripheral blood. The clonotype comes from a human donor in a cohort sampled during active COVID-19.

DNA for the CDR3: TGTGCCAGTAGCGGATCCCCTAAGACAGTTAACTATGGCTACACCTTC. Translated, it gives CASSGSPKTVNYGYTF. The V and J genes are TRBV19 and TRBJ1-2; tentative D call: TRBD1 (5 bases). V lost 6 bases and J 1 base, leaving 18 bases between the germline ends. The CDR3 length is 16 residues. In germline, CDR1 is LNHDA, CDR2 SQIVND (reference sequence).